The clone carrying this TCR beta chain has at least ten counts. The antigen remains unidentified. The sample belongs to a study of CD8 T cells in ankylosing spondylitis. Molecular-barcoded quantitative 5'-RACE produced these TCR beta libraries. TCRdb used MiXCR to reprocess the 5' RACE reads, holding one entry per CDR3 protein. The data contain 200,000 or so distinct CDR3 sequences, 15% to 20% of them singletons. General study points: The study looked at matched synovial fluid samples from ankylosing spondylitis patients. Disease-linked clones were reported to be significantly enriched there. Several of the motif variants were reported before in synovial fluid and blood from reactive arthritis. Within peripheral blood, clones linked to disease were CD8+ and relatively rare.

The source is a male donor aged 10-30 years with ankylosing spondylitis or in good health (not recorded which). The sequencing sample was made of blood, either unsorted or a sorted T cell fraction (not recorded which).

CDR3 sequence: CSVFRPTGVTEQFF. The CDR3 bases are TGCAGCGTTTTCCGACCGACAGGGGTGACTGAGCAGTTCTTC. This chain uses TRBV29-1 with TRBJ2-1; 8 bases agree with TRBD1. The CDR3 extends over 14 amino acids. In germline, CDR1 is SQVTM, CDR2 ANQGSEA. With V trimmed by 5 bases and J by 9 bases, 12 bases remained unmatched.